This T cell receptor beta chain was sequenced for a study of blood T cell repertoires in COVID-19 (TCRdb year 2020). Broadly, across the study: Samples covering the acute and convalescent phases of COVID-19 were provided by collaborators in the United States, Italy and Spain. Where HLA class I and class II types were available, the types were taken from metadata supplied by the sample provider, not from assay-based typing. The dataset comprised deeply sampled blood TCRbeta repertoires from subjects exposed to, actively infected with, or recovered from COVID-19. The prospective study material was composed of cDNA or gDNA derived from T cells, B-cell-depleted T cells, or PBMCs. The samples were drawn from two sources: the first 160 participants of the ongoing ImmuneRACE study, and 1,254 subjects contributed by 6 global collaborators. The sample metadata nearly always contained a de-identified subject ID, COVID-19 status, age in years and sex. The repertoires were released in a freely available public database meant as a resource for research on the immune response to SARS-CoV-2. Results the study describes overall, beyond this receptor: The amount of clinical and demographic metadata varied by source and participant and was provided uncurated.

Whole blood was collected in K2EDTA tubes by collaborating institutions according to the institutions' own protocols. For TCRbeta analysis, collaborators shipped samples as frozen whole blood, isolated PBMCs, or DNA extracted from either of those sample types. Comment on this clone: The antigen it recognizes is unknown. One end of the junction is discordant with germline, which a read error may explain.

TCRbeta CDR3 regions were amplified from genomic DNA using the immunoSEQ Assay, a bias-controlled multiplex PCR. As for the authors' bioinformatics: Within the assay, amplification of reference gene primers was used to estimate how many nucleated cells each sample contained. To quantify the absolute abundance of each unique TCRbeta CDR3 rearrangement, sequence reads were collapsed and filtered. For each sample, productive Simpson clonality was calculated as the square root of Simpson's diversity index across productive rearrangements. TCRdb holds this immuneACCESS table with in-frame rearrangements only. Some clones are missing; in checked studies, unresolved V genes explain under half, and the rest has no known cause. For V, J and clone size, that table is used; D and trimming come from the DNA. The sample table contains about 35,000 clones; only one count was recorded for about nine tenths of them. Clones ranked in the top ten supply under 2.5% of the sample.

CDR1 is given as SGHKS and CDR2 as YYEKEE, both from the germline V gene (reference sequence). Measured from the cysteine to the phenylalanine, the CDR3 is 16 residues long. The sequence is cut down to CDR3 DNA, 48 bases in frame from base 1. The chain joins TRBV5-5 to TRBJ2-2; TRBD1 could be the D gene, as 6 bases match. This TCR was recovered from a man aged 50 to 60 with active COVID-19. The sample consisted of peripheral blood. The CDR3 protein sequence reads: CASSFTQGLNAGELFF. The nucleotide sequence is given as TGTGCCAGCAGCTTTACCCAGGGGCTGAACGCCGGGGAGCTGTTTTTT.